These 12 T cell receptor beta chains originate from one sample sequenced in a study of control samples from healthy donors and cancer patients. Sequenced by immunoSEQ multiplex PCR; TCRdb stores in-frame clones only, minus some. The top ten clones hold around 10% of a sample with approximately 130,000 clones, approximately 87% of them seen once. The sequenced sample was blood. The origin of the receptors is a man aged 30 to 39 in good health.

The CDR3, as DNA: TGTGCCAGCAGTTCGCTTCTACGATACATGTACACTGAAGCTTTCTTT. Amino acids: CASSSLLRYMYTEAFF. This chain joins TRBV28 and TRBJ1-1; D not resolved. From germline, CDR1 is MDHEN and CDR2 SYDVKM. V dropped 4 bases and J dropped 3 bases, with 18 bases sitting between them. The CDR3 is 16 amino acids. The entire variable domain, with the rest obtained from reference TRBV28 and TRBJ1-1, is as follows: DVKVTQSSRYLVKRTGEKVFLECVQDMDHENMFWYRQDPGLGLRLIYFSYDVKMKEKGDIPEGYSVSREKKERFSLILESASTNQTSMYLCASSSLLRYMYTEAFFGQGTRLTVV.

The gene calls are TRBV29-1 and TRBJ1-2; 7 nucleotides align to TRBD1. Germline CDR1 SQVTM, CDR2 ANQGSEA. This CDR3 spans 13 amino acids. V lost 6 bases and J lost 6; bases outside the gene matches: 10. As DNA, the CDR3 is TGCAGCGTCCTGACAGGGATCACGAATGGCTACACCTTC. It is translated as CSVLTGITNGYTF. Full variable domain (rest looked up from reference TRBV29-1 and TRBJ1-2): SAVISQKPSRDICQRGTSLTIQCQVDSQVTMMFWYRQQPGQSLTLIATANQGSEATYESGFVIDKFPISRPNLTFSTLTVSNMSPEDSSIYLCSVLTGITNGYTFGSGTRLTVV.

J is TRBJ1-1 and V is TRBV5-6; D remains ambiguous. The germline gives CDR1 SGHDT, CDR2 YYEEEE. The germline V and J ends were trimmed by 0 bases and 0 bases, with 6 bases remaining between them. This CDR3 has 14 amino acids. CDR3 amino acids: CASSLVTLNTEAFF. Written as DNA, the CDR3 is TGTGCCAGCAGCTTGGTGACTCTGAACACTGAAGCTTTCTTT. The full variable domain, rest sourced from reference TRBV5-6 and TRBJ1-1, is DAGVTQSPTHLIKTRGQQVTLRCSPKSGHDTVSWYQQALGQGPQFIFQYYEEEERQRGNFPDRFSGHQFPNYSSELNVNALLLGDSALYLCASSLVTLNTEAFFGQGTRLTVV.

The chain combines TRBV11-2 with TRBJ2-5, with 8 bases identical to TRBD1. CDR1 is SGHAT, CDR2 FQNNGV, per germline. The ends lost 5 bases at V and 3 bases at J; junction bases unmatched: 2. The CDR3 totals 13 residues. Written as DNA, the CDR3 is TGTGCCAGCAGCCCGGACAGGGAAGAGACCCAGTACTTC. It encodes CASSPDREETQYF.

The chain couples TRBV5-3 to TRBJ1-2, with TRBD1 matching over 7 bases. TRBV5-3 is an open reading frame whose function is uncertain. The CDR3 length is 13 residues. Trimming took 0 bases from V and 4 from J; bases not matched to a gene: 0. The CDR3 loop is CARSLGQGYGYTF. In nucleotides, the CDR3 is TGTGCCAGAAGCTTGGGACAGGGCTATGGCTACACCTTC.

The chain employs TRBV11-2 and TRBJ1-3; D is unclear. Trimming left V 3 bases short and J 4 bases short, with 4 bases between. The CDR3 contains 12 residues. Germline loops: CDR1 SGHAT, CDR2 FQNNGV. This chain's CDR3 is CASSLTGNTIYF. The CDR3 bases are TGTGCCAGCAGCTTGACCGGAAACACCATATATTTT.

The J gene is TRBJ2-3, the V gene TRBV5-1; TRBD2 matches at 9 bases. This CDR3 is built from 15 residues. The trim removed 6 bases at V and 2 bases at J, leaving 7 bases unmatched. The germline V gene has CDR1 SGHRS and CDR2 YFSETQ. This chain's CDR3 is CASTVSGGPTDTQYF. CDR3 bases: TGCGCCAGCACGGTTAGCGGGGGCCCCACAGATACGCAGTATTTT.

The chain has TRBV6-4 and TRBJ1-6; 8 nucleotides match TRBD1. There are 16 residues in the CDR3. V shed 0 bases and J 7 bases; nucleotides not matched to a gene: 5. CDR1 and CDR2 (germline): MRHNA, SNTAGT. CDR3 in DNA: TGTGCCAGCAGTGACTCGTTCAGGGGGCGAAATTCACCCCTCCACTTT. Amino acid sequence: CASSDSFRGRNSPLHF.

The chain combines TRBV28 with TRBJ1-5, with 9 bases fitting TRBD1. The CDR3 sequence is 16 residues long. After removal of 7 bases from V and 3 bases from J, the junction contained 10 bases not matched to a gene. The germline gives CDR1 MDHEN, CDR2 SYDVKM. The CDR3 region is CASIEDRGGNNQPQHF. CDR3 DNA sequence: TGTGCCAGCATCGAGGACAGGGGAGGTAACAATCAGCCCCAGCATTTT. The full variable domain, with the rest looked up from reference TRBV28 and TRBJ1-5, is DVKVTQSSRYLVKRTGEKVFLECVQDMDHENMFWYRQDPGLGLRLIYFSYDVKMKEKGDIPEGYSVSREKKERFSLILESASTNQTSMYLCASIEDRGGNNQPQHFGDGTRLSIL.

This clone has only a few counts. J is TRBJ1-2 and V is TRBV2; TRBD1 matches 7 bases. This CDR3 region has 14 residues. Unmatched junction bases numbered 6, after V lost 4 bases and J lost 4 bases. Germline V gene lookup returns CDR1 SNHLY and CDR2 FYNNEI. CDR3 in amino acids: CASSAGGIGYGYTF. DNA of the CDR3: TGTGCCAGCAGTGCAGGGGGAATTGGCTATGGCTACACCTTC.

The chain uses TRBV4-1 and TRBJ1-4; D ambiguous. Germline V lookup: CDR1 MGHRA, CDR2 YSYEKL. Deletions cut 1 base from V and 4 bases from J, with 7 bases between. CDR3 length equals 14 residues. CDR3 protein: CASSQVRDNEKLFF. DNA for the CDR3: TGCGCCAGCAGCCAAGTACGGGATAATGAAAAACTGTTTTTT.

This clone came up once. The V call is TRBV9, the J call TRBJ1-2; possible D gene TRBD1, 5 bases. This CDR3 has 16 residues. The germline gives CDR1 SGDLS, CDR2 YYNGEE. V lost 3 bases, J lost 2 bases, and 17 bases lay in between. The CDR3 is CASSAAEGPPNYGYTF. The CDR3 DNA follows: TGTGCCAGCAGCGCCGCCGAGGGGCCCCCAAACTATGGCTACACCTTC.